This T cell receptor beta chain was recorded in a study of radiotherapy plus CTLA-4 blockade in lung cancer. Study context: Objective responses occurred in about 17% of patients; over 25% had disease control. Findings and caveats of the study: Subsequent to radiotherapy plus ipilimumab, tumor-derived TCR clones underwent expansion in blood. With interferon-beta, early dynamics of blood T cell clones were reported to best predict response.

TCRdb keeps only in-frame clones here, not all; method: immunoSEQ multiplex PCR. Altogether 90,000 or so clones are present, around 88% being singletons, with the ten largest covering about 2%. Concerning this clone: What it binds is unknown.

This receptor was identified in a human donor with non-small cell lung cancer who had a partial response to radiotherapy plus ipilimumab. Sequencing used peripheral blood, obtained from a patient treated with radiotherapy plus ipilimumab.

The chain's CDR3 is CASSRWTGTDTEAFF. CDR3 DNA sequence: TGCGCCAGCAGCCGCTGGACAGGGACGGACACTGAAGCTTTCTTT. The chain has TRBV4-1 and TRBJ1-1; TRBD1 matches at 8 bases. J gave up 3 bases and V 4 bases, and 7 bases lay outside the gene matches. CDR1 and CDR2 from the germline V gene are MGHRA and YSYEKL. The CDR3 totals 15 residues.